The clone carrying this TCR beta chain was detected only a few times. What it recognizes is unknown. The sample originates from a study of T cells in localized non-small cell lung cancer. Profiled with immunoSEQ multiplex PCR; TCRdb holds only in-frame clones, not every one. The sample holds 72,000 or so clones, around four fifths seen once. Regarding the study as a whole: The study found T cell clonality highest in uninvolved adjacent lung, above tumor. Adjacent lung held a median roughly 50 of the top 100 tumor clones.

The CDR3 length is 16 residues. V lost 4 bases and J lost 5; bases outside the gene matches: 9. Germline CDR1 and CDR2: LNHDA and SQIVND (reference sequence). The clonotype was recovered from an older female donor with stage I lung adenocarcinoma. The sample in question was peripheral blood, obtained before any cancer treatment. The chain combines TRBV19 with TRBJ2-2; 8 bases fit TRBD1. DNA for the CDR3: TGTGCCAGTAGTACCCATACAGGGGGACGAACCGGGGAGCTGTTTTTT. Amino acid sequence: CASSTHTGGRTGELFF.